This T cell receptor (beta chain) was captured by sequencing in a study of molecular identifiers for immune sequencing clone quantification. TCRdb reprocessed the PCR reads via MiXCR and lists one record per CDR3 protein. The repertoire holds about 510,000 distinct CDR3 sequences, with around 25% as singletons. This clonotype was counted between two and nine times. The receptor's source is a human donor in good health. Some libraries in this study had Jurkat cell RNA spiked in. Material for sequencing was naive CD8+ T cells from blood, with Jurkat cell RNA spiked in. Subset in this sample: FACS-sorted CD8+CD4-CCR7+CD45RA+ naive T cells.

The DNA for the CDR3 is TGTGCCACTTCCTTTGGGGCTAGCGGGCCCTCTGTCACGCAGTATTTT. Translated: CATSFGASGPSVTQYF. This chain joins TRBV14 and TRBJ2-3; TRBD2 matches at 8 bases. This CDR3 has 16 amino acids. V gave up 10 bases and J gave up 9 bases; unmatched junction bases: 21. Germline lookup yields CDR1 SGHDN and CDR2 FVKESK. Drawing the rest from reference TRBV14 and TRBJ2-3, the complete variable domain is EAGVTQFPSHSVIEKGQTVTLRCDPISGHDNLYWYRRVMGKEIKFLLHFVKESKQDESGMPNNRFLAERTGGTYSTLKVQPAELEDSGVYFCATSFGASGPSVTQYFGPGTRLTVL.